This T cell receptor beta chain was recorded in a study of blood T cell repertoires in COVID-19. The protocol was immunoSEQ multiplex PCR, while the TCRdb copy is restricted to in-frame clones and leaves out a portion. Of over 200,000 clones listed, about nine tenths are singletons. Germline assignment: CDR1 SQVTM and CDR2 ANQGSEA. The CDR3 extends over 14 amino acids. Unmatched junction bases numbered 2, after V lost 4 bases and J lost 0 bases. This clonotype originated in a man in his fifties with COVID-19, enrolled during active disease. The sample was peripheral blood. V and J are TRBV29-1 and TRBJ1-5; 8 bases line up with TRBD1. CDR3: CSVADRASNQPQHF. CDR3 DNA sequence: TGCAGCGTTGCGGACAGGGCTAGCAATCAGCCCCAGCATTTT.